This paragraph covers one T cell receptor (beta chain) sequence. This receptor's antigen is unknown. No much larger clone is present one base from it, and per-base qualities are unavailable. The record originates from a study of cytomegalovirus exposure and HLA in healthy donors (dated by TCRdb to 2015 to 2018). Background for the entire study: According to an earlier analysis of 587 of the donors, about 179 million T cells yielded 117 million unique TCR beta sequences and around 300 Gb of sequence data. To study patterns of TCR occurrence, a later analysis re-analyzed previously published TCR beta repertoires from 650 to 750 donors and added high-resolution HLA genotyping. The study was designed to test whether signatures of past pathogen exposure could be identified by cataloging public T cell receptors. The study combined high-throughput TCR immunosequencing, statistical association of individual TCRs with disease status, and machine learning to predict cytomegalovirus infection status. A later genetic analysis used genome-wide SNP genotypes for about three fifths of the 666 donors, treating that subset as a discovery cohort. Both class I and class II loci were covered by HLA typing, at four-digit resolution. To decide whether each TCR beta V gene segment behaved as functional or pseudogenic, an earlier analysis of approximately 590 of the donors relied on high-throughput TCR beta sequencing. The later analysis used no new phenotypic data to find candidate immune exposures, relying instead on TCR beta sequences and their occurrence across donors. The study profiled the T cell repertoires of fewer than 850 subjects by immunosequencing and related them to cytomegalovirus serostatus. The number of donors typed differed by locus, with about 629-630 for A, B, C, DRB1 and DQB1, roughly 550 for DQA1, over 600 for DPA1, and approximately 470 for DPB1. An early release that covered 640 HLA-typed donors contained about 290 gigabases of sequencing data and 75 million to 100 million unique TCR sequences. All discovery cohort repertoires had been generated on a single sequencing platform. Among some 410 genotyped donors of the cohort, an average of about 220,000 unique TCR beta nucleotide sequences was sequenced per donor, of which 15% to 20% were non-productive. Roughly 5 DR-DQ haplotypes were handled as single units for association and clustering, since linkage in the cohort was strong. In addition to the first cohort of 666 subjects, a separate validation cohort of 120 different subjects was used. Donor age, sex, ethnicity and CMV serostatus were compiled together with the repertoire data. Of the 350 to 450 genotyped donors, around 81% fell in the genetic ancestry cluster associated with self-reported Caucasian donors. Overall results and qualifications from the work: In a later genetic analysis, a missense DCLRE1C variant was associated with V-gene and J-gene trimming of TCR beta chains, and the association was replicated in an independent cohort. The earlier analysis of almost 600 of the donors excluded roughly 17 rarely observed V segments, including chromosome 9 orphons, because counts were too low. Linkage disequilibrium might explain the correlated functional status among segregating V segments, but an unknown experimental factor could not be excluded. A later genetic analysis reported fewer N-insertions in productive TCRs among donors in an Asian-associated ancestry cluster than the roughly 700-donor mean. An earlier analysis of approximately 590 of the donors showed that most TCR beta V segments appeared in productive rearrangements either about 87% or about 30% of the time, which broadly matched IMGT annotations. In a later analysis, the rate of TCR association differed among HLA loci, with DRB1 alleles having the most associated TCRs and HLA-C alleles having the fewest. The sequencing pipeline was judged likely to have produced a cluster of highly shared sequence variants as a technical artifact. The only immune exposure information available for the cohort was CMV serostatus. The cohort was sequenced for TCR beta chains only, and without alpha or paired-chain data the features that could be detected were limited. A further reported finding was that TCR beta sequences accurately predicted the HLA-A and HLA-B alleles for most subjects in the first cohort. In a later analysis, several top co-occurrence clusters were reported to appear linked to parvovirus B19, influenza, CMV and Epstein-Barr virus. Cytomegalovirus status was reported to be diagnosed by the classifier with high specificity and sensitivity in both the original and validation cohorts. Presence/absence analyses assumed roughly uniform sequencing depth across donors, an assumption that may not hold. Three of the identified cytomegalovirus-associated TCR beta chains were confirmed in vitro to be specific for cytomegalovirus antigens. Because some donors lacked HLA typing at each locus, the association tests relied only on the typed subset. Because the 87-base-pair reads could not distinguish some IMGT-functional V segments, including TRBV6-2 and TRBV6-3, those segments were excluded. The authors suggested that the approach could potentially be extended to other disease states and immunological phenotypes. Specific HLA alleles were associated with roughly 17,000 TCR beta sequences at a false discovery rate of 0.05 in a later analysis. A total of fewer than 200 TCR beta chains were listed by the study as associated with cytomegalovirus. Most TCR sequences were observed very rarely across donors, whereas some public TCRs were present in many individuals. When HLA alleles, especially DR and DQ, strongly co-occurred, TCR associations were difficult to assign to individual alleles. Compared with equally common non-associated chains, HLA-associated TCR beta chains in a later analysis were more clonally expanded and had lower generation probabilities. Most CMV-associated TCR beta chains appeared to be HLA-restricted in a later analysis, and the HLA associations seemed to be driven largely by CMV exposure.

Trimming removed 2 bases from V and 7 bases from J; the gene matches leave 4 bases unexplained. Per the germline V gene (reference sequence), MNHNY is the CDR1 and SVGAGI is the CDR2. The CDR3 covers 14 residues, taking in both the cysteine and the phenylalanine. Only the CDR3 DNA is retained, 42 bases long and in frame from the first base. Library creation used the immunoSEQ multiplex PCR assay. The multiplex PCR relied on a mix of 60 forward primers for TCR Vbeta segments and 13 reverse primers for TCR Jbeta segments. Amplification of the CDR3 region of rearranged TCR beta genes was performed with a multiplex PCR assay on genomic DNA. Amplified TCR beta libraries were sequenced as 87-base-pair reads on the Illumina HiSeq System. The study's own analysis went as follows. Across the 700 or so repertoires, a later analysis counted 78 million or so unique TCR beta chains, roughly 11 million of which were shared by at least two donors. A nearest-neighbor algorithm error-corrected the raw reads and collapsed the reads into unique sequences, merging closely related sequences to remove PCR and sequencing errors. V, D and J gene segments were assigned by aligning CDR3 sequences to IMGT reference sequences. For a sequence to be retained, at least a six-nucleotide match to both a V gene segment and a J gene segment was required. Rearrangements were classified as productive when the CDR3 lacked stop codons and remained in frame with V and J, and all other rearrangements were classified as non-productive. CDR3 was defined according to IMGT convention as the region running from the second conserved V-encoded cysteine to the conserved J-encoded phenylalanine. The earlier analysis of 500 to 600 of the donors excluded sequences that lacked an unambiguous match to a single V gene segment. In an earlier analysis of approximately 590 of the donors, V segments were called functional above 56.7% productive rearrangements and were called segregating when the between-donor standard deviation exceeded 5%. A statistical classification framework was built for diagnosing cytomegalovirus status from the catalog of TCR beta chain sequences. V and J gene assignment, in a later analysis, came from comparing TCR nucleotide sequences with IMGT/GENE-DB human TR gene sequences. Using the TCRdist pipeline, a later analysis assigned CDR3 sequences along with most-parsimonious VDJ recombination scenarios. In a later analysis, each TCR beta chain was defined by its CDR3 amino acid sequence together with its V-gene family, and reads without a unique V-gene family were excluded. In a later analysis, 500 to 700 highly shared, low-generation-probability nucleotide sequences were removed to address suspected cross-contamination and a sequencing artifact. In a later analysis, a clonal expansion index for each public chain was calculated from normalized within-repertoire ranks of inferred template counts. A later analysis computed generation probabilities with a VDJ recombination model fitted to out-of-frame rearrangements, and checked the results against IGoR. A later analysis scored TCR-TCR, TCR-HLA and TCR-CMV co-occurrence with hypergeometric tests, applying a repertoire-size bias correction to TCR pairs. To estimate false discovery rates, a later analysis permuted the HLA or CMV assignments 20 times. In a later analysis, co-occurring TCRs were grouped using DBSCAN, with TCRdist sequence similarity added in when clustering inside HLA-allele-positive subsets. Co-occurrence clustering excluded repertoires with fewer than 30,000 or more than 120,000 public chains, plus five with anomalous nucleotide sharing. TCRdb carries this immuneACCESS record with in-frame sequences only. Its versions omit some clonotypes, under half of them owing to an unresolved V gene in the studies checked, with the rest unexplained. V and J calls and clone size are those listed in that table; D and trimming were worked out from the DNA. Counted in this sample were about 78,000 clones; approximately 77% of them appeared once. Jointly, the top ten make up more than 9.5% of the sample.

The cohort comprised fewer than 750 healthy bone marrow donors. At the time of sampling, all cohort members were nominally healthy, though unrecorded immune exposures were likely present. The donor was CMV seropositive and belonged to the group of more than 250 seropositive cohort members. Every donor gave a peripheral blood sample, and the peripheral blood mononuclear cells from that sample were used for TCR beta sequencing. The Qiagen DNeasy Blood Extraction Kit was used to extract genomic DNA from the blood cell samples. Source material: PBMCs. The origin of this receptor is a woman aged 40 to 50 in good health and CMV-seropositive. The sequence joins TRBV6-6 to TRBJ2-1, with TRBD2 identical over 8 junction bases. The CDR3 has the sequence CASSYPGGRNEQFF. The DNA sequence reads TGTGCCAGCAGTTACCCGGGCGGGAGGAATGAGCAGTTCTTC.